This T cell receptor beta chain originates from a study of OX40 agonist ivuxolimab in advanced cancers. Study-wide background: The study reported partial responses in three patients: one hepatocellular carcinoma, two cutaneous melanoma. Study-wide results and caveats: CD8+ T cells showed, on average, more clonal expansion than CD4+ cells.

Data came from immunoSEQ multiplex PCR; TCRdb stores just in-frame clones and leaves some out. The sample contains 60,000 to 70,000 clones, more than 65% of which appear only once. Germline CDR1 is MDHEN and CDR2 is SYDVKM. V shed 4 bases and J shed 4 bases, with 12 bases lying between them. The CDR3 has 14 residues. Concerning this clone: The antigen remains undetermined.

This receptor was obtained from an adult with an advanced solid tumor such as melanoma, head and neck, liver or kidney cancer. This chain uses TRBV28 with TRBJ2-3; D not resolved. Sequencing used CD4+ or CD8+ T cells sorted from blood, obtained in a trial of the OX40 agonist ivuxolimab. CDR3 region: CASSSGRLADTQYF. The CDR3 region has the DNA TGTGCCAGCAGTTCCGGACGACTTGCAGATACGCAGTATTTT.